A selection of T cell receptor beta chains follows, all from one sample in a study of a mutant IDH1 vaccine in newly diagnosed glioma. The assay was immunoSEQ multiplex PCR, and TCRdb's table has in-frame clones only and misses some. The table has around 63,000 clones, 75% to 95% seen once; the top ten hold roughly 2.5%. The input for sequencing was PBMCs, taken from a glioma patient treated with radiotherapy, temozolomide or both. Receptors originate from a man aged 45-65 years with glioma. Each CDR3 is given with its conserved first and last residue. The D gene is left open where the match is weak. Part of the rows lack a size; the others show once, few, many or a class for expanded clones.

clone_size	v_call	j_call	d_call	cdr3_aa	cdr3_nt
NA	TRBV10-3	TRBJ1-5	NA	CAISESGEDNQPQHF	TGTGCCATCAGTGAGTCAGGGGAGGACAATCAGCCCCAGCATTTT
NA	TRBV6-5	TRBJ1-5	NA	CASSSLLGGNQPQHF	TGTGCCAGCAGCTCCCTGTTGGGGGGCAATCAGCCCCAGCATTTT
NA	TRBV6-5	TRBJ2-7	NA	CASSPRRYEQYF	TGTGCCAGCAGCCCCAGGCGCTACGAGCAGTACTTC
NA	TRBV6-5	TRBJ1-5	TRBD1	CASSSRQGTLNQPQHF	TGTGCCAGCAGTTCTCGACAGGGGACTTTGAATCAGCCCCAGCATTTT
NA	TRBV9	TRBJ2-5	TRBD2	CASSVRLAGGLETQYF	TGTGCCAGCAGCGTCAGGTTAGCGGGAGGGCTAGAGACCCAGTACTTC
NA	TRBV5-1	TRBJ2-7	TRBD1	CASSHSTGQGNEQYF	TGCGCCAGCAGCCATTCTACTGGACAGGGCAACGAGCAGTACTTC
NA	TRBV6-6	TRBJ2-2	NA	CATFGLRRGLFF	TGTGCCACTTTCGGGTTGAGGAGGGGGCTGTTTTTT
NA	TRBV6-6	TRBJ1-3	NA	CASSEDTSGNTIYF	TGTGCCAGCAGTGAGGACACCTCTGGAAACACCATATATTTT
NA	TRBV5-6	TRBJ2-1	NA	CASSLEGGPTGQFF	TGTGCCAGCAGCTTGGAAGGCGGACCTACAGGGCAGTTCTTC
NA	TRBV28	TRBJ2-5	NA	CASSRRGLETQYF	TGTGCCAGCAGCCGAAGGGGTTTAGAGACCCAGTACTTC
NA	TRBV6-5	TRBJ1-1	NA	CASRRWENTEAFF	TGTGCCAGCCGCCGGTGGGAGAACACTGAAGCTTTCTTT
NA	TRBV4-1	TRBJ2-7	TRBD1	CASSQDPGQGDLSYEQYF	TGCGCCAGCAGCCAAGATCCCGGACAGGGCGATCTCTCCTACGAGCAGTACTTC
NA	TRBV19	TRBJ1-2	TRBD1	CASSPTGGAGNYGYTF	TGTGCCAGTAGCCCGACAGGGGGCGCCGGTAACTATGGCTACACCTTC
NA	TRBV19	TRBJ1-5	TRBD1	CASWLGRGPWQPQHF	TGTGCCAGTTGGTTGGGCAGGGGGCCTTGGCAGCCCCAGCATTTT
few	TRBV30	TRBJ1-1	NA	CAWSVGTWAFF	TGTGCCTGGAGTGTAGGGACATGGGCTTTCTTT
NA	TRBV11-2	TRBJ2-1	NA	CASSSQTQTYNEQFF	TGTGCCAGCAGCTCCCAGACTCAGACATACAATGAGCAGTTCTTC
NA	TRBV6-5	TRBJ1-6	TRBD1	CASSYDRADNSPLHF	TGTGCCAGCAGTTACGACAGGGCGGACAATTCACCCCTCCACTTT
NA	TRBV6-1	TRBJ1-1	NA	CASSGDTDEAFF	TGTGCCAGCAGCGGGGACACCGATGAAGCTTTCTTT
NA	TRBV29-1	TRBJ1-1	NA	CSVGVSGLNTEAFF	TGCAGCGTTGGAGTTTCGGGGCTGAACACTGAAGCTTTCTTT
once	TRBV5-6	TRBJ2-7	NA	CASSLDDGGYEQYF	TGTGCCAGCAGCTTGGATGACGGCGGTTACGAGCAGTACTTC
once	TRBV6-6	TRBJ2-7	TRBD2	CASTPGLAGYEQYF	TGTGCCAGCACCCCGGGGCTAGCGGGTTACGAGCAGTACTTC
once	TRBV4-3	TRBJ1-2	NA	CASSQYVGGNYGYTF	TGCGCCAGCAGCCAATACGTGGGGGGGAACTATGGCTACACCTTC
NA	TRBV6-6	TRBJ2-7	TRBD1	CASSYSDRDYEQYF	TGTGCCAGCAGTTATTCGGACAGGGACTACGAGCAGTACTTC
NA	TRBV5-1	TRBJ2-7	TRBD1	CASSPRQGASYEQYF	TGCGCCAGCAGCCCTCGACAGGGGGCTTCCTACGAGCAGTACTTC
once	TRBV19	TRBJ1-2	TRBD1	CASSIAAGTGPSDGYTF	TGTGCCAGTAGTATAGCCGCCGGGACAGGGCCGTCGGATGGCTACACCTTC
NA	TRBV6-1	TRBJ1-1	NA	CASREAGAEEAFF	TGTGCCAGCCGCGAAGCAGGTGCGGAAGAAGCTTTCTTT
few	TRBV19	TRBJ1-1	TRBD1	CASSGDRENTEAFF	TGTGCCAGTAGCGGGGACAGGGAGAACACTGAAGCTTTCTTT
NA	TRBV7-9	TRBJ1-6	NA	CASSLSRTDRSSPLHF	TGTGCCAGCAGCTTATCACGAACGGACCGGAGTTCACCCCTCCACTTT
once	TRBV11-2	TRBJ1-1	NA	CASSSRDPFGAFF	TGTGCCAGCAGCTCCCGGGACCCCTTCGGAGCTTTCTTT
NA	TRBV19	TRBJ2-7	TRBD1	CASSPGTGGFEQYF	TGTGCCAGTAGCCCGGGGACAGGGGGGTTCGAGCAGTACTTC
NA	TRBV4-2	TRBJ1-5	NA	CASSQNLVSDSNQPQHF	TGTGCCAGCAGCCAAAATCTGGTCTCTGATAGCAATCAGCCCCAGCATTTT
NA	TRBV2	TRBJ2-7	TRBD1	CASSQIQGGHDSYEQYF	TGTGCCAGCAGCCAGATACAGGGGGGACACGACTCCTACGAGCAGTACTTC
few	TRBV5-1	TRBJ2-7	TRBD2	CASRSGRTYEQYF	TGCGCCAGCAGAAGCGGGAGGACCTACGAGCAGTACTTC
NA	TRBV19	TRBJ1-1	NA	CASSPRGTVAATEAFF	TGTGCCAGTAGTCCCAGGGGCACCGTCGCCGCCACTGAAGCTTTCTTT
once	TRBV7-9	TRBJ2-1	NA	CASSLGTDYNEQFF	TGTGCCAGCAGCTTAGGGACAGACTACAATGAGCAGTTCTTC
NA	TRBV30	TRBJ1-2	NA	CAWRGAGYGYTF	TGTGCCTGGAGGGGGGCGGGGTATGGCTACACCTTC
NA	TRBV5-1	TRBJ1-1	NA	CASKQPNTEAFF	TGCGCCAGCAAACAGCCTAACACTGAAGCTTTCTTT
NA	TRBV7-8	TRBJ2-3	NA	CASSYTRTDTQYF	TGTGCCAGCAGCTACACGCGCACAGATACGCAGTATTTT
once	TRBV19	TRBJ1-2	NA	CASSFRKDGYTF	TGTGCCAGTAGTTTCCGGAAGGATGGCTACACCTTC
NA	TRBV13	TRBJ2-5	TRBD2	CASRSQSGRETQYF	TGTGCCAGCAGGTCCCAGAGCGGGAGGGAGACCCAGTACTTC
NA	TRBV28	TRBJ1-5	NA	CASSRRGYSNQPQHF	TGTGCCAGCAGCAGGCGGGGATATAGCAATCAGCCCCAGCATTTT
NA	TRBV19	TRBJ2-1	NA	CASSPTGHNEQFF	TGTGCCAGTAGTCCTACAGGACACAATGAGCAGTTCTTC
medium-sized	TRBV9	TRBJ1-2	TRBD1	CASSDSTGGDYGYTF	TGTGCCAGCAGCGATTCGACAGGGGGGGACTATGGCTACACCTTC
NA	TRBV15	TRBJ2-5	TRBD2	CATSVQRGSQETQYF	TGTGCCACCAGCGTCCAGCGGGGGAGCCAAGAGACCCAGTACTTC
NA	TRBV19	TRBJ1-2	NA	CASSSSTGTSGYTF	TGTGCCAGTAGCAGCTCTACAGGGACTTCTGGCTACACCTTC
NA	TRBV4-3	TRBJ1-2	NA	CASSLGTGAAYGYTF	TGCGCCAGCAGCCTTGGGACGGGGGCGGCCTATGGCTACACCTTC